The 26 T cell receptor beta chains below come from one sample, sequenced in a study of T cell responses to AZD1222 COVID-19 vaccine. Clones were read by immunoSEQ multiplex PCR, and TCRdb kept only the in-frame ones, dropping some. The table records about 160,000 clones, approximately 90% of them present only once. This sample comprised peripheral blood, obtained 28 days after the second AZD1222 dose. The receptors were sampled from an adult who received the AZD1222 COVID-19 vaccine.

The V gene is TRBV5-6, the J gene TRBJ2-5; 7 positions agree with TRBD2. The ends lost 0 bases at V and 4 bases at J; junction bases unmatched: 6. This CDR3 is built from 15 residues. CDR1 is SGHDT and CDR2 is YYEEEE in the germline V gene. CDR3: CASSLALGGGETQYF. In nucleotides, the CDR3 is TGTGCCAGCAGCTTGGCCCTTGGGGGGGGAGAGACCCAGTACTTC.

CDR3 nucleotide sequence: TGTGCCAGCTCACCACTACAGGGGTCGGATCAGCCCCAGCATTTT. The encoded protein is CASSPLQGSDQPQHF. The chain is built from TRBV18 and TRBJ1-5; TRBD1 aligns across 7 bases. CDR3 length: 15 residues. Germline loops: CDR1 KGHSH, CDR2 LQKENI. With 1 base clipped from V and 5 bases from J, the junction kept 5 bases outside the gene matches. Based on the CDR3 plus reference TRBV18 and TRBJ1-5, the full variable domain is NAGVMQNPRHLVRRRGQEARLRCSPMKGHSHVYWYRQLPEEGLKFMVYLQKENIIDESGMPKERFSAEFPKEGPSILRIQQVVRGDSAAYFCASSPLQGSDQPQHFGDGTRLSIL.

This rearrangement joins TRBV7-2 to TRBJ1-5; 8 bases match TRBD1. This CDR3 region has 15 residues. J lost 4 bases, V lost 2 bases, and 4 bases had no gene match. Germline CDR1 SGHTA, CDR2 FQGNSA. The CDR3: CASSLIQGVNQPQHF. In nucleotides, the CDR3 is TGTGCCAGCAGCTTAATACAGGGGGTGAATCAGCCCCAGCATTTT. Based on the CDR3 plus reference TRBV7-2 and TRBJ1-5, the full variable domain is GAGVSQSPSNKVTEKGKDVELRCDPISGHTALYWYRQSLGQGLEFLIYFQGNSAPDKSGLPSDRFSAERTGGSVSTLTIQRTQQEDSAVYLCASSLIQGVNQPQHFGDGTRLSIL.

The chain couples TRBV7-2 to TRBJ2-3; D is unresolved. Trimming pared 1 base from V and 4 bases from J, leaving 6 bases between. Germline V CDR1 and CDR2: SGHTA, FQGNSA. This CDR3 is 13 amino acids long. CDR3 sequence reads: CASSLDWADTQYF. The DNA of the CDR3 is TGTGCCAGCAGCTTAGACTGGGCAGATACGCAGTATTTT.

J is TRBJ2-3 and V is TRBV4-3, with D possibly being TRBD1 or TRBD2 (5 bases each). The V end lost 4 bases, the J end lost 8 bases, and 19 bases lay between the germline ends. This CDR3 has 15 residues. Per the germline V gene, CDR1 is LGHNA and CDR2 is YSLEER. The CDR3 region is CASSLRDGKRGTQYF. CDR3 nucleotides: TGCGCCAGCAGCCTTCGGGACGGAAAGAGGGGTACGCAGTATTTT.

V and J are TRBV4-2 and TRBJ1-1; no reliable D call. CDR3 length: 13 amino acids. Deletions cut 1 base from V and 7 bases from J, with 10 bases between. Looked up from germline, CDR1 is LGHNA and CDR2 is YNFKEQ. In nucleotides, the CDR3 is TGTGCCAGCAGCCAAGTTGAGTTGGTTGAAGCTTTCTTT. Protein sequence: CASSQVELVEAFF.

V and J are TRBV9 and TRBJ2-7; D remains unclear. CDR1 and CDR2 from the germline V gene are SGDLS and YYNGEE. The CDR3 sequence is 13 residues long. The V end was cut by 0 bases, the J end by 2 bases, with 6 bases between. CDR3 sequence reads: CASSVGSTYEQYF. For the CDR3, the DNA is TGTGCCAGCAGCGTAGGGTCAACCTACGAGCAGTACTTC.

The V and J genes are TRBV10-3 and TRBJ1-1; no reliable D call. The CDR3 is made up of 10 amino acids. Germline V lookup: CDR1 ENHRY, CDR2 SYGVKD. V lost 10 bases and J 5 bases, leaving 8 bases between the germline ends. The CDR3 DNA reads TGTGCCAACACGACAACTGAAGCTTTCTTT. Amino acid sequence: CANTTTEAFF.

The chain links TRBV10-3 to TRBJ2-1, with 7 bases identical to TRBD1. The germline V gene encodes CDR1 ENHRY and CDR2 SYGVKD. V lost 6 bases and J lost 2; bases outside the gene matches: 7. The length of the CDR3 is 15 residues. The CDR3, as DNA: TGTGCCATCAGCGACGACAGGGAGACCTACAATGAGCAGTTCTTC. Protein product: CAISDDRETYNEQFF.

V is TRBV6-5 and J is TRBJ1-4; D gene unclear. Germline-derived CDR1 and CDR2 are MNHEY and SVGAGI. The CDR3 spans 12 residues. The ends were cut back, 11 bases at V and 5 bases at J, with 12 bases in the middle. The CDR3 sequence: CAEGIRNEKLFF. The DNA for the CDR3 is TGTGCCGAGGGTATCCGAAATGAAAAACTGTTTTTT.

This chain joins TRBV29-1 and TRBJ1-2; TRBD1 matches at 8 bases. Germline CDR1 and CDR2: SQVTM and ANQGSEA. J was trimmed by 4 bases and V by 6 bases; bases with no gene match: 4. CDR3 size: 12 residues. CDR3 residues: CSVGQGSYGYTF. CDR3 nucleotides: TGCAGCGTCGGACAGGGCAGCTATGGCTACACCTTC.

This chain connects TRBV7-3 to TRBJ2-3; 10 bases are shared with TRBD1. In germline, CDR1 is SGHTA, CDR2 FQGTGA. This CDR3 comprises 15 residues. Trimming at V came to 3 bases and at J to 3 bases, leaving 3 bases not matched to a gene. CDR3 residues: CASSLGQGRTDTQYF. In nucleotides, the CDR3 is TGTGCCAGCAGCTTGGGACAGGGGAGGACAGATACGCAGTATTTT.

J is TRBJ2-2 and V is TRBV7-2, with D possibly being TRBD1 or TRBD2 (6 bases each). CDR3 length: 19 amino acids. The germline V gene encodes CDR1 SGHTA and CDR2 FQGNSA. Trimming pared 2 bases from V and 5 bases from J, leaving 24 bases between. The CDR3 DNA is TGTGCCAGCAGCTTATGGGGGGCTTCTGACATCCTAAAAACCGGGGAGCTGTTTTTT. This translates into CASSLWGASDILKTGELFF. The full variable domain, rest sourced from reference TRBV7-2 and TRBJ2-2, is GAGVSQSPSNKVTEKGKDVELRCDPISGHTALYWYRQSLGQGLEFLIYFQGNSAPDKSGLPSDRFSAERTGGSVSTLTIQRTQQEDSAVYLCASSLWGASDILKTGELFFGEGSRLTVL.

The rearrangement joins TRBV3-1 (or the pseudogene TRBV3-2) to TRBJ1-1; possible D gene TRBD1, 6 bases. V dropped 7 bases and J dropped 5 bases, with 14 bases sitting between them. Germline-derived CDR1 and CDR2 are LGHDT and YNNKEL (reference sequence). The CDR3 consists of 13 residues. The CDR3 DNA sequence: TGTGCCAGCACGCAAGAGGGGGGTACTGAAGCTTTCTTT. This translates into CASTQEGGTEAFF.

This chain links TRBV4-3 with TRBJ1-1; D gene ambiguous. Germline CDR1 reads LGHNA; CDR2 reads YSLEER. The CDR3 totals 15 residues. Trimming removed 0 bases from V and 0 bases from J, with 8 bases in between. The CDR3 DNA is TGCGCCAGCAGCCAAGAGCGGCAGCTGAACACTGAAGCTTTCTTT. Protein: CASSQERQLNTEAFF.

CDR3: CASSRGQSDTQYF. CDR3 coding DNA: TGTGCCAGCAGCCGCGGGCAATCAGATACGCAGTATTTT. This chain uses TRBV6-4 with TRBJ2-3; D may be TRBD2 (5 bases). The CDR3 consists of 13 residues. V was trimmed by 6 bases and J by 4 bases, leaving 11 bases between them. From germline, CDR1 is MRHNA and CDR2 SNTAGT.

The chain combines TRBV18 with TRBJ2-3; D might be TRBD1 (5 bases). Trimming took 5 bases from V and 4 from J, leaving 10 bases between them. The CDR3 sequence is 13 residues long. Germline CDR1 is KGHSH and CDR2 is LQKENI. CDR3 region: CASSTQDSDTQYF. CDR3 coding DNA: TGTGCCAGCTCAACACAGGATTCAGATACGCAGTATTTT.

The V call is TRBV10-1, the J call TRBJ1-4; D gene unclear. V shed 0 bases and J shed 5 bases, with 10 bases lying between them. The CDR3 totals 15 residues. The germline V gene encodes CDR1 WNHNN and CDR2 SYGVQD (reference sequence). The CDR3 DNA is TGCGCCAGCAGTGAGTCGAAGGCTCCAAATGAAAAACTGTTTTTT. This translates into CASSESKAPNEKLFF.

The V call is TRBV19, the J call TRBJ1-4; the D gene is possibly TRBD1 (6 bases). There are 12 residues in the CDR3. The V and J ends lost 8 bases and 7 bases respectively, with 11 bases between them. Germline V lookup: CDR1 LNHDA, CDR2 SQIVND (reference sequence). The CDR3 coding sequence is TGTGCCAGTGGACACAGGGTTGAAAAACTGTTTTTT. This codes for CASGHRVEKLFF.

V gene TRBV5-1 combines with J gene TRBJ2-2; D is unclear. The germline gives CDR1 SGHRS, CDR2 YFSETQ. With 1 base removed from V and 6 bases from J, the gap between germline ends came to 10 bases. This CDR3 spans 14 amino acids. As DNA, the CDR3 is TGCGCCAGCAGCTTGATAGCAGCCCCCGGGGAGCTGTTTTTT. It specifies CASSLIAAPGELFF.

This chain uses TRBV7-6 with TRBJ2-7; TRBD1 aligns across 8 bases. Trimming took 4 bases from V and 4 from J; bases not matched to a gene: 6. Germline V gene data show CDR1 as SGHVS and CDR2 as FNYEAQ. The CDR3 covers 14 residues. The chain's CDR3 is CASSSRDRIYEQYF. For the CDR3, the DNA is TGTGCCAGCAGCTCCCGGGACAGGATATACGAGCAGTACTTC.

The gene calls are TRBV18 and TRBJ1-4; tentatively, D is TRBD1 (5 bases). Germline V gene data show CDR1 as KGHSH and CDR2 as LQKENI. The CDR3 contains 16 residues. Trimming left V 3 bases short and J 3 bases short, with 14 bases between. In DNA form, the CDR3 reads TGTGCCAGCTCACCTTTCGGTGGGGCCCCTAATGAAAAACTGTTTTTT. As protein: CASSPFGGAPNEKLFF.

V gene TRBV29-1 combines with J gene TRBJ1-5; D may be TRBD1 (6 bases). From germline, CDR1 is SQVTM and CDR2 ANQGSEA. The germline V and J ends were trimmed by 6 bases and 2 bases, with 11 bases remaining between them. The CDR3 loop spans 13 amino acids. The CDR3 nucleotides are TGCAGCGTGGGGGCCAGGGGCAATCAGCCCCAGCATTTT. It encodes CSVGARGNQPQHF.

This clone is a singleton in its sample. The rearrangement joins TRBV11-3 to TRBJ1-6; D not certain. Per the germline V gene, CDR1 is SGHNT and CDR2 is YENEEA. The length of the CDR3 is 14 residues. The V end lost 6 bases, the J end lost 10 bases, and 16 bases lay between the germline ends. The CDR3 sequence is CASRGGTEGSPLHF. The CDR3 bases are TGTGCCAGCAGGGGTGGAACCGAGGGCTCACCCCTCCACTTT.

This clone has just a few counts. This chain links TRBV9 with TRBJ2-6; D is undetermined. The CDR3 has 16 amino acids. V lost 4 bases to trimming and J lost 1 base, with 12 bases between them. From germline, CDR1 is SGDLS and CDR2 YYNGEE. CDR3 coding DNA: TGTGCCAGCAGCCTAAGGTCTACATCTGGGGCCAACGTCCTGACTTTC. This codes for CASSLRSTSGANVLTF. Supplemented by reference TRBV9 and TRBJ2-6, the full variable domain reads DSGVTQTPKHLITATGQRVTLRCSPRSGDLSVYWYQQSLDQGLQFLIQYYNGEERAKGNILERFSAQQFPDLHSELNLSSLELGDSALYFCASSLRSTSGANVLTFGAGSRLTVL.

This rearrangement joins TRBV30 to TRBJ2-5, with D perhaps matching TRBD1 (5 bases). V shed 2 bases and J shed 7 bases, with 20 bases lying between them. Germline CDR1 reads GTSNPN; CDR2 reads SVGIG (reference sequence). The CDR3 totals 15 residues. CDR3 sequence: CAWSRITGDQGTQYF. In DNA form, the CDR3 reads TGTGCCTGGAGTAGAATCACAGGTGACCAGGGGACCCAGTACTTC.